This T cell receptor beta chain stems from a study of T cell responses to AZD1222 COVID-19 vaccine (dated by TCRdb to the early 2020s). Study-wide context: A total of 230 to 250 trial participants underwent TCR sequencing, of whom 200 to 220 received two doses of AZD1222 and about 25 received two doses of the MenACWY control vaccine. Enrollment into the trials was organized by age into subgroups of 18-55, 56-69 and 70-plus years, and those subgroups contained about 160, 30 and 59 TCR-sequenced participants, respectively. What the study reported, not specific to this receptor: After two AZD1222 doses, spike-specific TCR breadth and depth were significantly higher than at day 0 and than in MenACWY recipients. Because no samples from the day 14 peak response were available, repertoires could be characterized only after the peak T cell response. Conclusions about previously exposed vaccinees are limited, since just a handful of AZD1222 recipients were seropositive for SARS-CoV-2 at baseline. The 56-69-year group was small, and its depth increase did not reach significance, likely because of low power. The vaccine-associated CD4 TCRs covered the entire spike protein, and the dominant responses fell in regions 160-218 and 743-854. Participants were mostly white British, with more females than males. The authors suggested clonal diversity may have been underestimated. Reportedly, close to half of the unique spike-specific TCRs recognized epitopes lying outside the regions that are mutated in the B.1.351 and B.1.1.7 variants.

The CDR3 regions of human TCRbeta chains were analyzed by immunosequencing. In the paper's pipeline: TCRs in the repertoires were compared against a reference library of SARS-CoV-2-specific TCRs that had been generated with the MIRA antigen-specificity platform. Breadth was defined as the fraction of unique TCRs that were SARS-CoV-2-associated, and depth was defined as the fraction of total T cells that were SARS-CoV-2-associated. Using the MIRA data, every spike-specific TCR was mapped to the spike region that the TCR reacted to and assigned to either a CD4 or a CD8 class. Log10-transformed breadth and depth values were compared by one-way ANOVA with Sidak's multiple comparisons tests. Drawn from immuneACCESS, this table holds only the in-frame rearrangements with V and J called that TCRdb kept. Clones are partly lost; checked studies trace under half to an unresolved V gene and leave the rest unexplained. That table furnishes V, J and clone size, whereas the DNA furnished D and trimming. This sample has about 160,000 clones in its table, and more than 75% of those were observed once. Around 4.5% of the sample rests with the top ten.

Read against the paper, the sample's time point label means: about 28 days (+/-7) after the second vaccine dose. AZD1222 recipients whose second dose came at about 4 weeks and those whose second dose came at about 12 weeks were combined into one group, since spike-specific TCR depth and breadth did not differ between the two schedules. The vaccinee samples were drawn from two UK trials, COV001 and COV002, one of which was a single-blind randomized controlled phase 2/3 trial testing AZD1222 (ChAdOx1 nCoV-19) in healthy adults. Trial participant PBMC samples were collected at day 0 and day 28 after the second dose for TCRbeta chain sequencing. In regard to this clone: Its antigen is still unknown. The record has no base qualities; no much larger clone is one base away.

CDR1 and CDR2 are read off the germline V gene as MNHEY and SVGAGI. Taken from cysteine to phenylalanine, the CDR3 has 15 residues. This entry keeps only the CDR3 DNA: 45 bases, framed from base 1. V loses 8 bases, J loses 4 bases, and the germline ends lie 17 bases apart. The sample in question was peripheral blood, obtained 28 days after the second AZD1222 dose. This chain joins TRBV6-5 to TRBJ1-4; the D gene is perhaps TRBD1, from 5 matching bases. The TCR sequence derives from an adult who received the AZD1222 COVID-19 vaccine. The CDR3 here reads CASRGGSVINEKLFF. The bases read TGTGCCAGCCGGGGGGGGAGCGTCATTAATGAAAAACTGTTTTTT.